This TCR beta chain comes out of a study of Graves' ophthalmopathy and Graves' hyperthyroidism (dated by TCRdb to the late 2010s). About the full investigation: Peripheral blood was collected at initial diagnosis, before any treatment. T-cell repertoires of thyroid tissue and blood were compared in more than 5 hyperthyroidism patients. An independent validation cohort comprised about 20 hyperthyroidism patients and about 16 patients who later progressed from hyperthyroidism to ophthalmopathy. To tell Graves' ophthalmopathy apart from Graves' hyperthyroidism, and to predict which patients would progress to ophthalmopathy, the study relied on TCR beta repertoire signatures. Following sample collection, hyperthyroidism patients were given methimazole at a starting dose of 30 mg daily, and ophthalmopathy patients were given high-dose intravenous methylprednisolone. To explore V-J signatures that separate ophthalmopathy from hyperthyroidism, a discovery set of approximately 100 patients was enrolled, consisting of about 45 with ophthalmopathy and roughly 59 with stable hyperthyroidism. In total, some 140 blood samples were TCR-sequenced: around 42 ophthalmopathy, over 70 hyperthyroidism and roughly 17 hyperthyroidism-to-ophthalmopathy patients.

For repertoire sequencing, the TCR beta CDR3 regions were amplified from RNA transcripts. The first round was an RT-PCR using HTBI primers with the Qiagen OneStep RT-PCR kit, and this first round was followed by a second-round multiplex PCR, then size selection and purification. Libraries were sequenced paired-end with 100 bp reads on an Illumina HiSeq2000. In the original analysis: SOAPnuke was used for read processing, and reads with adapters, uncalled bases, a mean Phred below 15, or no exact constant-primer or identifier match were discarded. COPE v1.2.5 was used to merge high-quality paired reads. Each unique nucleotide sequence was treated as a clonotype, and MiTCR v1.1 was used to align the clonotypes to the IMGT TRB V, D and J references. Analysis was restricted to V-J combinations with a frequency above 0.0001, which covered 99.2% of repertoires. For each V-J combination, a TCR clonal expansion and chaos score was defined as F50 clonal expansion divided by the chaos observed in the TCRdist matrix. Features were reduced by Welch's t-statistics and random forest to approximately 13 V-J combinations, which fed a naive Bayes classifier. The Morisita-Horn index was used to measure how similar the thyroid and blood repertoires were. TCRdb passed the public sequencing reads through fastp at Q25 and MiXCR, retaining productive beta sequences. CDR3 protein duplicates are merged, each entry listing the most common genes and DNA. These V and J calls rely on TCRdb rather than the paper's analysis. The sample table holds about 24,000 distinct CDR3 sequences, of which around 50% were seen once. 6.5% of the sample comes from the top ten.

As regards this clonotype: What antigen it recognizes has not been identified. The record has no base qualities; no much larger clone is one base away.

A patient counted as having stable hyperthyroidism if there was no progression to ophthalmopathy within 18 months of follow-up. Hyperthyroidism patients were newly diagnosed, were aged 18 to 65 years, and had a disease duration under 2 months. Patients with other autoimmune diseases, uncontrolled infections, pregnancy or lactation were excluded from the study. Clinical symptoms, serum thyroxine, TRAb, thyroid ultrasound and orbital computed tomography were used for diagnosis. Ficoll-Paque density gradient centrifugation was used to isolate PBMCs from approximately 11 ml of fresh peripheral blood. Total RNA was extracted using Trizol reagent, and RNA quality was checked on an Agilent 2100 Bioanalyzer. The CDR3 goes from the cysteine to the phenylalanine over 12 residues. Only CDR3 DNA remains: 36 bases, in frame from the first base. V is shortened by 1 base, J by 4 bases, and the region joining them spans 8 bases. CDR1 is given as DFQATT and CDR2 as SNEGSKA, both from the germline V gene (reference sequence).

Overall study results and their limits: Among expanded thyroid clonotypes with frequency above 0.001, most also showed up in blood, which suggests that blood repertoires may reflect the thyroid immune response. In validation, the model predicted ophthalmopathy progression with about 71% sensitivity and less than 80% specificity; 12 predicted patients were CT-confirmed with GO in a median of approximately 6.5 months. The 13-signature model separated ophthalmopathy from stable hyperthyroidism with 87.88% sensitivity and almost 84% specificity in cross-validation, and 80%/75% in the test set. Sample size was not statistically predetermined, and group allocation was not concealed from the investigators.

The sequence links TRBV20-1 to TRBJ2-7; the D gene is perhaps TRBD2, from 6 matching bases. The sequenced material came from peripheral blood. This TCR was sampled from an adult woman with stable Graves' hyperthyroidism. The nucleotide sequence reads TGCAGTGCTAGAGGTCTAGCGTACGAGCAGTACTTC. It translates to CSARGLAYEQYF.